Listed here are 21 T cell receptor beta chains from one sample, sequenced in a study of blood T cell repertoires in COVID-19. This table comes from immunoSEQ multiplex PCR, and its TCRdb copy is limited to in-frame clones, with some not included. This sample has 410,000 or so clones, with about 88% found just once. Material for sequencing was peripheral blood. Receptors originate from a woman aged 40 to 50 with COVID-19, enrolled during active disease.

This clone was seen just once. The chain couples TRBV12-3 or TRBV12-4 to TRBJ2-1, with D unclear. Trimming removed 8 bases at V and 7 bases at J, with 15 bases between. CDR3 length: 13 residues. The CDR3 sequence is CASSRSVKNEQFF. DNA for the CDR3: TGTGCCAGCTCCCGATCAGTGAAGAATGAGCAGTTCTTC.

The chain has TRBV7-2 and TRBJ2-7; a weak D match, TRBD2 (5 bases). V gave up 4 bases and J gave up 0 bases, with 19 bases separating them. This CDR3 is built from 17 residues. Germline lookup yields CDR1 SGHTA and CDR2 FQGNSA. This CDR3 reads CASSSSALRRSSYEQYF. In DNA form, the CDR3 reads TGTGCCAGCAGCTCATCGGCCTTGCGGAGGAGCTCCTACGAGCAGTACTTC.

The chain uses TRBV19 and TRBJ2-7; no clear D gene. The ends were cut back, 1 base at V and 3 bases at J, with 10 bases in the middle. Germline CDR1 reads LNHDA; CDR2 reads SQIVND (reference sequence). The CDR3 contains 14 residues. CDR3 residues: CASSIGGAFYEQYF. The CDR3 DNA is TGTGCCAGTAGTATAGGAGGAGCGTTCTACGAGCAGTACTTC.

The genes are TRBV4-1 and TRBJ2-2; weak D call: TRBD1 (5 bases). The V end lost 1 base, the J end lost 2 bases, and 20 bases lay between the germline ends. Germline V gives CDR1 MGHRA, CDR2 YSYEKL. The length of the CDR3 is 19 residues. CDR3 residues: CASSQVGLRRASNTGELFF. CDR3 sequence (DNA): TGCGCCAGCAGCCAAGTCGGGCTCCGCAGGGCTTCCAACACCGGGGAGCTGTTTTTT.

This clone was seen a few times. The chain uses TRBV6-1 and TRBJ1-2; the match to TRBD1 covers 10 bases. Germline trimming cut 3 bases from V and 3 bases from J; bases unmatched to any gene: 4. From germline, CDR1 is MNHNS and CDR2 SASEGT. This CDR3 is 15 amino acids long. This CDR3 reads CASSDGQGVDYGYTF. The CDR3 DNA sequence: TGTGCCAGCAGTGACGGACAGGGGGTGGACTATGGCTACACCTTC.

This chain joins TRBV5-5 and TRBJ2-7; the match to TRBD1 covers 12 bases. The CDR3 is 15 residues long. After removal of 3 bases from V and 5 bases from J, the junction contained 6 bases not matched to a gene. Germline lookup yields CDR1 SGHKS and CDR2 YYEKEE (reference sequence). CDR3 nucleotides: TGTGCCAGCAGCTCCCCGGGACAGGGGGCACACGAGCAGTACTTC. As protein: CASSSPGQGAHEQYF.

The chain employs TRBV6-6 and TRBJ1-2; no clear D gene. The CDR3 is made up of 12 amino acids. From germline, CDR1 is MNHNY and CDR2 SVGAGI (reference sequence). V shed 7 bases and J shed 8 bases, with 14 bases lying between them. The CDR3 DNA is TGTGCCAGCACCCCCTCAGGTCAAGGCTACACCTTC. Amino acid sequence: CASTPSGQGYTF.

J is TRBJ1-3 and V is TRBV5-5; 9 bases map to TRBD1. Germline values: CDR1 SGHKS, CDR2 YYEKEE (reference sequence). CDR3 size: 14 residues. V lost 2 bases, J lost 4 bases, and 1 base stayed unmatched. The CDR3 DNA sequence: TGTGCCAGCAGCTTAGGGACAGGGGGAAACACCATATATTTT. This gives the protein CASSLGTGGNTIYF. Full variable domain (rest looked up from reference TRBV5-5 and TRBJ1-3): DAGVTQSPTHLIKTRGQQVTLRCSPISGHKSVSWYQQVLGQGPQFIFQYYEKEERGRGNFPDRFSARQFPNYSSELNVNALLLGDSALYLCASSLGTGGNTIYFGEGSWLTVV.

The V call is TRBV5-1, the J call TRBJ2-2; D may be TRBD1 (6 bases). Germline CDR1 and CDR2: SGHRS and YFSETQ. This CDR3 comprises 14 residues. V shed 5 bases and J shed 7 bases, with 15 bases lying between them. The CDR3, as DNA: TGCGCCAGCAGTGAGGGGGATTTCAACGGGGAGCTGTTTTTT. Translation: CASSEGDFNGELFF.

The V gene is TRBV9, the J gene TRBJ1-1; D unclear. The CDR3 contains 13 residues. The germline V gene encodes CDR1 SGDLS and CDR2 YYNGEE. The V and J ends lost 4 bases and 4 bases respectively, with 11 bases between them. CDR3: CASSLRSRTEAFF. The DNA of the CDR3 is TGTGCCAGCAGCCTCCGGTCCCGCACTGAAGCTTTCTTT.

The rearrangement joins TRBV4-1 to TRBJ1-1, with D perhaps matching TRBD1 (6 bases). Germline-derived CDR1 and CDR2 are MGHRA and YSYEKL. V was shortened by 1 base and J by 5 bases, with 14 bases between the two germline ends. The CDR3 totals 15 residues. DNA for the CDR3: TGCGCCAGCAGCCAAGTTAGCGCAGGGGTTACTGAAGCTTTCTTT. Protein: CASSQVSAGVTEAFF.

The J gene is TRBJ1-2, the V gene TRBV5-1, with unresolved D. The CDR3 is 15 residues long. Trimming pared 4 bases from V and 4 bases from J, leaving 17 bases between. Per the germline V gene, CDR1 is SGHRS and CDR2 is YFSETQ. CDR3 coding DNA: TGCGCCAGCAGCCTCGAGGCAGGAGGAGGCTATGGCTACACCTTC. Translating it yields CASSLEAGGGYGYTF.

The gene calls are TRBV7-9 and TRBJ2-7, with D tentatively TRBD1 (5 bases). The CDR3 covers 14 residues. V was trimmed by 1 base and J by 3 bases, leaving 10 bases between them. The V gene's germline CDR1 is SEHNR and CDR2 FQNEAQ (reference sequence). The CDR3 nucleotides read TGTGCCAGCAGCTTAGGTACAGGAATCTACGAGCAGTACTTC. Its translation is CASSLGTGIYEQYF.

V gene TRBV2 combines with J gene TRBJ2-7, with D possibly matching TRBD1 (5 bases). Germline CDR1 is SNHLY and CDR2 is FYNNEI. V lost 4 bases and J 1 base, leaving 14 bases between the germline ends. This CDR3 has 15 residues. CDR3 bases: TGTGCCAGCAGTGTGGGGCAGGGCTTATCCTACGAGCAGTACTTC. Its translation is CASSVGQGLSYEQYF.

The rearrangement joins TRBV28 to TRBJ2-3, with TRBD2 matching over 9 bases. Germline CDR1 MDHEN, CDR2 SYDVKM. The CDR3 is 15 amino acids. Unmatched junction bases numbered 6, after V lost 3 bases and J lost 5 bases. CDR3 nucleotides: TGTGCCAGCAGTTTGGGCGGGGGGGCTATAGATACGCAGTATTTT. As protein: CASSLGGGAIDTQYF.

The DNA of the CDR3 is TGCGCCAGCAGCCAAGAGGGAGGGGCTGGCACCGGGGAGCTGTTTTTT. Its protein is CASSQEGGAGTGELFF. This rearrangement joins TRBV4-3 to TRBJ2-2, with 7 bases matching TRBD2. This CDR3 comprises 16 residues. The J segment lost 4 bases and the V segment lost 0 bases, leaving 5 bases of the junction unmatched. Per the germline V gene, CDR1 is LGHNA and CDR2 is YSLEER.

V is TRBV19 and J is TRBJ1-1; 7 bases match TRBD1. The germline gives CDR1 LNHDA, CDR2 SQIVND (reference sequence). Germline trimming cut 1 base from V and 4 bases from J; bases unmatched to any gene: 3. CDR3 length: 14 amino acids. In DNA, the CDR3 is TGTGCCAGTAGTATAGGCCGGGACAGCACTGAAGCTTTCTTT. This encodes CASSIGRDSTEAFF.

DNA for the CDR3: TGTGCCAGCAGCTCCACTAGCGGGTCGGTCGAGCAGTACTTC. It specifies CASSSTSGSVEQYF. J is TRBJ2-7 and V is TRBV7-3, with 9 bases that match TRBD2. The germline gives CDR1 SGHTA, CDR2 FQGTGA. CDR3 size: 14 residues. Unmatched junction bases numbered 7, after V lost 4 bases and J lost 6 bases.

The J gene is TRBJ1-1, the V gene TRBV28; no clear D gene. The CDR3 covers 12 residues. Trimming removed 2 bases at V and 4 bases at J, with 5 bases between. CDR1 MDHEN and CDR2 SYDVKM come from the germline V gene. CDR3 nucleotides: TGTGCCAGCAGTTTAATCCTCACTGAAGCTTTCTTT. Its protein is CASSLILTEAFF.

The chain couples TRBV15 to TRBJ1-5; D might be TRBD1 (5 bases). The CDR3 runs to 15 residues. V lost 5 bases, J lost 0 bases, and 11 bases lay in between. CDR1 is LNHNV and CDR2 is YYDKDF in the germline V gene (reference sequence). DNA for the CDR3: TGTGCCACCAGCGGGACTTTCAATAGCAATCAGCCCCAGCATTTT. As protein: CATSGTFNSNQPQHF.

The chain employs TRBV5-1 and TRBJ1-2; D is ambiguous. CDR1 SGHRS and CDR2 YFSETQ come from the germline V gene. V was pared by 0 bases and J by 1 base, with 7 bases between. The CDR3 is 14 residues long. CDR3 coding DNA: TGCGCCAGCAGCTTGGTAAACAATAACTATGGCTACACCTTC. This gives the protein CASSLVNNNYGYTF.